This T cell receptor beta chain was obtained from a study of cytomegalovirus exposure and HLA in healthy donors. Broader study findings: TCR clusters originating in the first cohort tended to co-occur in the 120 validation repertoires, according to a later analysis.

Deletions cut 7 bases from V and 3 bases from J, with 18 bases between. CDR3 length: 16 amino acids. CDR1 and CDR2 (germline): MNHNY, SVGAGI (reference sequence). This clone showed up just once. The antigen is unknown. Clones were sequenced by immunoSEQ multiplex PCR, and TCRdb holds only the in-frame ones, with some missing. The profile shows about 70,000 clones, approximately 94% of them singletons. The chain carries TRBV6-6 and TRBJ1-4, with D possibly being TRBD1 (5 bases). The receptor was isolated from a woman under 30 in good health and CMV-seropositive. The sequencing sample was made of PBMCs. CDR3 in amino acids: CASKWGRAKANEKLFF. The CDR3 DNA reads TGTGCCAGCAAATGGGGCAGGGCAAAGGCTAATGAAAAACTGTTTTTT.